This TCR beta chain was obtained from a study of T cells in localized non-small cell lung cancer. Study results and caveats: The highest T cell clonality was in uninvolved adjacent lung, above tumor.

TCRdb's table, derived via immunoSEQ multiplex PCR, lists solely in-frame clones and lacks some. This sample carries 2,000 to 2,500 clones, roughly 38% of them seen once, and the ten largest clones take 24%. About this clone itself: Its antigen is unidentified.

The CDR3 is 17 residues long. The clonotype comes from a male donor aged 60 or over with stage I lung adenocarcinoma. The V and J genes are TRBV1 and TRBJ2-3; TRBD2, the table's D call, lacks a check against the DNA. TRBV1 corresponds to a pseudogene. The material sequenced was normal lung tissue next to the tumor, taken before any cancer treatment. CDR3 nucleotide sequence: TGCGCCAGCAGCCAAGAGACTAGCGGACGAATGGCAGATACGCAGTATTTT. It specifies CASSQETSGRMADTQYF.